This TCR beta chain comes out of a study of cytomegalovirus exposure and HLA in healthy donors (dated by TCRdb to between 2016 and 2019). About the investigation overall: An earlier analysis of 587 of the donors reported approximately 260 Gb of sequence data and 117 million unique TCR beta sequences obtained from some 170 million T cells. Around 330 gigabases of sequencing data and around 85 million unique TCR sequences made up an early release that covered several hundred HLA-typed donors. Of the approximately 400 genotyped donors, 65% to 90% were placed in the genetic ancestry cluster associated with self-reported Caucasian donors. The study aimed to test whether signatures of past pathogen exposure could be identified by cataloging public T cell receptors. Using immunosequencing, the study profiled T cell repertoires from around 670 subjects and related those repertoires to cytomegalovirus serostatus. In addition to the first cohort of 666 subjects, a separate validation cohort of over 90 different subjects was used. To predict cytomegalovirus infection status, the study combined high-throughput TCR immunosequencing, statistical association of individual TCRs with disease status, and machine learning. In a later analysis, previously published TCR beta repertoires from 670 or so donors were re-analyzed and high-resolution HLA genotyping was added so that TCR occurrence patterns could be studied. The later analysis used no new phenotypic data to find candidate immune exposures, relying instead on TCR beta sequences and their occurrence across donors. An earlier analysis of some 500 of the donors used high-throughput TCR beta sequencing to judge whether each TCR beta V gene segment behaved as functional or pseudogenic. Donor age, sex, ethnicity and CMV serostatus were collected together with the repertoire data. Genome-wide SNP genotypes for about three fifths of the roughly 670 donors were used in a later genetic analysis, which treated that subset as a discovery cohort. Every discovery cohort repertoire had been produced on one sequencing platform. Both class I and class II loci were covered by HLA typing, at four-digit resolution. Typing coverage varied by locus: about 629-640 donors for A, B, C, DRB1 and DQB1; 522 for DQA1; about 600 for DPA1; more than 450 for DPB1. Because of strong linkage in the cohort, roughly 5 DR-DQ haplotypes were treated as single units for association and clustering. Among around 400 genotyped donors of the cohort, an average of approximately 220,000 unique TCR beta nucleotide sequences was sequenced per donor, of which roughly 17% were non-productive.

Turning to this clone: The antigen this receptor binds is unknown. Per-base quality was not reported, and no clone a single base away is much larger than it.

The investigation overall reported the following: A later analysis reported that several top co-occurrence clusters appeared linked to parvovirus B19, influenza, CMV and Epstein-Barr virus. The sequencing pipeline was judged likely to have produced a cluster of highly shared sequence variants as a technical artifact. According to a later analysis, TCR association rates differed among HLA loci, with DRB1 alleles showing the most associated TCRs and HLA-C alleles showing the fewest. Because the 87-base-pair reads could not distinguish some IMGT-functional V segments, including TRBV6-2 and TRBV6-3, those segments were excluded. The study gave a list of more than 150 TCR beta chains associated with cytomegalovirus. The authors suggested that the approach could potentially be extended to other disease states and immunological phenotypes. Because HLA typing was unavailable for some donors at each locus, only the typed subset was used in association tests. According to a later genetic analysis, donors in an Asian-associated ancestry cluster had fewer N-insertions in productive TCRs than the approximately 700-donor mean. Linkage disequilibrium might explain the correlated functional status among segregating V segments, but an unknown experimental factor could not be excluded. A further reported finding was that TCR beta sequences accurately predicted the HLA-A and HLA-B alleles for most subjects in the first cohort. Broadly in line with IMGT annotations, most TCR beta V segments showed up in productive rearrangements about 90% or about 30% of the time in an earlier analysis of 450 to 750 of the donors. A later analysis found that most CMV-associated TCR beta chains appeared HLA-restricted, with HLA associations seemingly driven largely by CMV exposure. The classifier was reported to diagnose cytomegalovirus status with high specificity and sensitivity in both the original cohort and the validation cohort. A later analysis associated roughly 17,000 TCR beta sequences with specific HLA alleles at a false discovery rate of 0.05. When HLA alleles, especially DR and DQ, strongly co-occurred, TCR associations were difficult to assign to individual alleles. In a later analysis, HLA-associated TCR beta chains were found to be more clonally expanded and to have lower generation probabilities than equally common non-associated chains. Only TCR beta chains were sequenced in this cohort, and the absence of alpha or paired-chain data limited detectable features. Because counts were too low, some 17 rarely observed V segments, including chromosome 9 orphons, were excluded from the earlier analysis of 587 of the donors. Three of the identified cytomegalovirus-associated TCR beta chains were confirmed in vitro to be specific for cytomegalovirus antigens. Most TCR sequences were seen in very few donors, while some public TCRs were found in many individuals. Immune exposure information for the cohort was limited to CMV serostatus. In a later genetic analysis, a missense DCLRE1C variant was associated with V-gene and J-gene trimming of TCR beta chains, and the association was replicated in an independent cohort. The presence/absence analyses assumed that sequencing depth was roughly uniform across donors, and that assumption may not be true.

The cohort was made up of approximately 700 healthy bone marrow donors. At the time of sampling, every cohort member was nominally healthy, though immune exposures that went unrecorded were likely present. The donor tested CMV seropositive and was one of the 289 seropositive cohort members. Each donor provided a peripheral blood sample, and peripheral blood mononuclear cells were used for TCR beta sequencing. Genomic DNA was extracted from the blood cell samples with the Qiagen DNeasy Blood Extraction Kit. Its CDR3 holds 16 amino acids, cysteine through phenylalanine. The only DNA kept is the CDR3, 48 bases in frame from the first base. V trim: 5 bases; J trim: 9 bases; unmatched bases: 13. Reading the germline V gene gives CDR1 SGHTA and CDR2 FQGTGA. Receptors were amplified or captured by the immunoSEQ multiplex PCR assay. A mixture of 60 forward primers for TCR Vbeta segments and 13 reverse primers for TCR Jbeta segments was used in the multiplex PCR. A multiplex PCR assay on genomic DNA amplified the CDR3 region of rearranged TCR beta genes. The amplified TCR beta libraries were sequenced on the Illumina HiSeq System as 87-base-pair reads. Per the original workflow: A later analysis tallied roughly 76 million unique TCR beta chains across the 700 or so repertoires, and some 10 million of those chains were shared by two or more donors. To remove PCR and sequencing errors, raw reads were error-corrected and collapsed into unique sequences using a nearest-neighbor algorithm that merged closely related sequences. To assign V, D and J gene segments, CDR3 sequences were aligned to IMGT reference sequences. Each retained sequence needed at least a six-nucleotide match to both a V gene segment and a J gene segment. A rearrangement was called productive if the CDR3 had no stop codons and remained in frame with V and J, and every other rearrangement was called non-productive. Following IMGT convention, CDR3 was defined as the stretch from the second conserved V-encoded cysteine to the conserved J-encoded phenylalanine. The earlier analysis of a few hundred of the donors excluded sequences that lacked an unambiguous match to a single V gene segment. An earlier analysis of several hundred of the donors called V segments functional above 56.7% productive rearrangements and segregating when the between-donor standard deviation exceeded 5%. A statistical classification framework was built for diagnosing cytomegalovirus status from the catalog of TCR beta chain sequences. A later analysis assigned V and J genes by comparing TCR nucleotide sequences with IMGT/GENE-DB human TR gene sequences. Using the TCRdist pipeline, a later analysis assigned CDR3 sequences along with most-parsimonious VDJ recombination scenarios. In a later analysis, every TCR beta chain was defined by the combination of its CDR3 amino acid sequence and its V-gene family, and reads without a unique V-gene family were dropped. In a later analysis, approximately 590 highly shared, low-generation-probability nucleotide sequences were removed to address suspected cross-contamination and a sequencing artifact. In a later analysis, a clonal expansion index for each public chain was calculated from normalized within-repertoire ranks of inferred template counts. Generation probabilities in a later analysis came from a VDJ recombination model fitted to out-of-frame rearrangements, and those results were checked against IGoR. In a later analysis, hypergeometric tests were used to score TCR-TCR, TCR-HLA and TCR-CMV co-occurrence, with a repertoire-size bias correction applied to TCR pairs. To estimate false discovery rates, a later analysis permuted the HLA or CMV assignments 20 times. In a later analysis, co-occurring TCRs were grouped with DBSCAN, and TCRdist sequence similarity was added when clustering was performed within HLA-allele-positive subsets. Repertoires with fewer than 30,000 or more than 120,000 public chains were left out of co-occurrence clustering, as were roughly five repertoires with anomalous nucleotide sharing. The immuneACCESS repertoire file appears here via TCRdb, limited to in-frame rearrangements. These files lack a portion of the clones; in checked studies, under half of the deficit traces to unresolved V genes, and the cause of the others is not known. V, J and clone size are those of that table, while D and trimming were read from the DNA. For this sample the table gives approximately 190,000 clones, of which over 80% were detected only once. In total, the top ten clones hold roughly 6% of the sample.

This sequence originates from a middle-aged man in good health and CMV-seropositive. Sequencing was done on a sample of PBMCs. This sequence uses TRBV7-3 and TRBJ1-6; TRBD1 matches 7 bases in the middle. The CDR3 region reads CASSALGGDRSSPLHF. The bases read TGTGCCAGCAGCGCCCTGGGTGGGGACAGAAGTTCACCCCTCCACTTT.